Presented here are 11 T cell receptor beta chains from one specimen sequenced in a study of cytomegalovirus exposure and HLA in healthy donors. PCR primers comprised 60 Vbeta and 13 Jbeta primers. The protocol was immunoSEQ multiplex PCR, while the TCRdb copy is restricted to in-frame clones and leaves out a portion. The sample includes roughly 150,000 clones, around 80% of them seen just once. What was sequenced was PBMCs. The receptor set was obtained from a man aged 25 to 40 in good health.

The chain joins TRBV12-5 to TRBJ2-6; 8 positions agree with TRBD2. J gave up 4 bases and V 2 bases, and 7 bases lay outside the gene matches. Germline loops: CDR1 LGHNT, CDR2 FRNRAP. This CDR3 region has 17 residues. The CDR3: CASGLSLGGVGANVLTF. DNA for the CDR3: TGTGCTAGTGGTTTGAGCCTCGGGGGGGTCGGGGCCAACGTCCTGACTTTC.

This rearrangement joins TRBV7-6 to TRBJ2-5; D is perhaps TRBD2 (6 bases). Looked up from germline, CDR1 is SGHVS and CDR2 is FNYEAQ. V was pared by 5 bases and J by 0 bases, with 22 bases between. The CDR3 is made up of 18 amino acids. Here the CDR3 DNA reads TGTGCCAGCAGCCCCCCTCCGGGCGGGATCCCGTACCAAGAGACCCAGTACTTC. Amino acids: CASSPPPGGIPYQETQYF.

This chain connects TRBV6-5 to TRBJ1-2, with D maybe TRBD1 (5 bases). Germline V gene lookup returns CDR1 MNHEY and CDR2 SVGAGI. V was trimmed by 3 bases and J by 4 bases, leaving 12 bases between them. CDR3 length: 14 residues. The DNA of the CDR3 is TGTGCCAGCAGTTATCAGGGTCCTCCCTATGGCTACACCTTC. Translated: CASSYQGPPYGYTF.

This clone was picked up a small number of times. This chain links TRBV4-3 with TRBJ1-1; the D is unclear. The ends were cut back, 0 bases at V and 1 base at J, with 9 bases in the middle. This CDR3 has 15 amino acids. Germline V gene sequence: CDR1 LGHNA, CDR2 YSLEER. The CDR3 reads CASSQDLGRNTEAFF. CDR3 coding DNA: TGCGCCAGCAGCCAAGATCTTGGGAGGAACACTGAAGCTTTCTTT.

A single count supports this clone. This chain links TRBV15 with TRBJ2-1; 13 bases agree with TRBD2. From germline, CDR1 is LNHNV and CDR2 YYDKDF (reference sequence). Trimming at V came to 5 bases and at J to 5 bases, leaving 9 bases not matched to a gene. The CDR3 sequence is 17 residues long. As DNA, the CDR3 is TGTGCCACCAGCTCCCAGGGACTAGCGGGACTTAACAATGAGCAGTTCTTC. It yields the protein CATSSQGLAGLNNEQFF. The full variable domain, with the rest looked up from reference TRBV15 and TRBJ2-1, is DAMVIQNPRYQVTQFGKPVTLSCSQTLNHNVMYWYQQKSSQAPKLLFHYYDKDFNNEADTPDNFQSRRPNTSFCFLDIRSPGLGDTAMYLCATSSQGLAGLNNEQFFGPGTRLTVL.

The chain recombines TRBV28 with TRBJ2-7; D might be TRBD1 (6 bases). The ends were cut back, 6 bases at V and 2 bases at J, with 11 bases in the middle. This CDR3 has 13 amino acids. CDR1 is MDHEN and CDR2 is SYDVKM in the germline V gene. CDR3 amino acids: CASSRGQPYEQYF. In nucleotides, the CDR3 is TGTGCCAGCAGCAGGGGACAACCCTACGAGCAGTACTTC.

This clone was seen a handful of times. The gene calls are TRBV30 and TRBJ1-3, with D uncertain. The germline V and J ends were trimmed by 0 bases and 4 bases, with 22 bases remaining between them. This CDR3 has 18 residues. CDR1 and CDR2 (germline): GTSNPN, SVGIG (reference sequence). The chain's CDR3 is CAWSVFPGLGEMGNTIYF. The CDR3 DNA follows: TGTGCCTGGAGTGTATTCCCCGGACTGGGAGAGATGGGAAACACCATATATTTT.

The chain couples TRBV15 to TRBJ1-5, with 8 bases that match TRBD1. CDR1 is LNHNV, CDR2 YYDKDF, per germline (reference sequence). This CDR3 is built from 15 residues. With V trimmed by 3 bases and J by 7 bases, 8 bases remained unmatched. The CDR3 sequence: CATSRSQGASQPQHF. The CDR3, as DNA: TGTGCCACCAGCAGGTCCCAGGGGGCTAGCCAGCCCCAGCATTTT.

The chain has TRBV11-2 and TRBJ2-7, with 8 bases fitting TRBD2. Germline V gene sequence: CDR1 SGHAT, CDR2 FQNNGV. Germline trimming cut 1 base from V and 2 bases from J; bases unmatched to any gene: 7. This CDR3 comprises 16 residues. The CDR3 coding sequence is TGTGCCAGCAGCTTAGCGGCACTAGCGGTAACCTACGAGCAGTACTTC. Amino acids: CASSLAALAVTYEQYF.

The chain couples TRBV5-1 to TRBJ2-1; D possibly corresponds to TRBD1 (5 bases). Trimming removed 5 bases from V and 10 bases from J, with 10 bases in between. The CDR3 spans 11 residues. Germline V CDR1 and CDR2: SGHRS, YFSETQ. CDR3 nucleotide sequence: TGCGCCAGCAGGGGGCATTGGGAGCAGTTCTTC. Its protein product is CASRGHWEQFF.

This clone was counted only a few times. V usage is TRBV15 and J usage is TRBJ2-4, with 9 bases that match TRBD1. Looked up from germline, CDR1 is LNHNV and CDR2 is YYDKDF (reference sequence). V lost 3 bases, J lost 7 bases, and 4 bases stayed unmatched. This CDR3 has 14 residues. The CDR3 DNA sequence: TGTGCCACCAGCAGGGGACAGGGCCAGAACATTCAGTACTTC. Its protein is CATSRGQGQNIQYF.